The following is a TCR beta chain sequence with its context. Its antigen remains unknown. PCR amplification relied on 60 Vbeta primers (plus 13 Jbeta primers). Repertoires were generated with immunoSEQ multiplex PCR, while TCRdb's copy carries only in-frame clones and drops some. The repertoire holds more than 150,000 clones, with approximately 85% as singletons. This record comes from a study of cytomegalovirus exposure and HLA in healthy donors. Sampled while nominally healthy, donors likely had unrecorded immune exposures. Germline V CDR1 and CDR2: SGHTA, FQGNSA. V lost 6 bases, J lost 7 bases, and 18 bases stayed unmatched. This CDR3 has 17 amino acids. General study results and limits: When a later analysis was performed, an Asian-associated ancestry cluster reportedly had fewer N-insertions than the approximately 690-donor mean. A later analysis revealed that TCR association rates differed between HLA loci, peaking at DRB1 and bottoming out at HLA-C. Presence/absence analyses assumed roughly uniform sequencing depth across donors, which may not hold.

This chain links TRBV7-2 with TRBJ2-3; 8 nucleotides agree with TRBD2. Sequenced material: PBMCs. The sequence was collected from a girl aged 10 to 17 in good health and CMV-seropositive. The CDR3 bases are TGTGCCAGCAGGCAGGAGGAATTTGGGCCGGGGGGGAATACGCAGTATTTT. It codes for CASRQEEFGPGGNTQYF.